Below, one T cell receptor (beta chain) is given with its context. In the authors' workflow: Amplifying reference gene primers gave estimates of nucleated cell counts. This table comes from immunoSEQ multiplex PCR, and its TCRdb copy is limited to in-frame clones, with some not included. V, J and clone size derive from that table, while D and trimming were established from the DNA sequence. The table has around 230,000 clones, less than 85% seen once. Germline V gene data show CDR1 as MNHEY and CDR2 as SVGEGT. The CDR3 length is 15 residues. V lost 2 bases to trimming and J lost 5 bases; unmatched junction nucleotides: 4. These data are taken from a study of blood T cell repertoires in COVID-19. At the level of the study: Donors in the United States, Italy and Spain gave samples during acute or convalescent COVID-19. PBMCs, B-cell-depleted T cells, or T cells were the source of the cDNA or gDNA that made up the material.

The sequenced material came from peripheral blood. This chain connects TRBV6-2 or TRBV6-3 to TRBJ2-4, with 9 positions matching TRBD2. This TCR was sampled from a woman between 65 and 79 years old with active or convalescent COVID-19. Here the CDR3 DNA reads TGTGCCAGCAGTTACCTCGGCGGGGGGGAAAACATTCAGTACTTC. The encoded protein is CASSYLGGGENIQYF.